The TCR beta chain under discussion was sequenced for a study of PD-1 blockade in classical Hodgkin lymphoma. This CDR3 region has 17 residues. Germline CDR1 KGHSH, CDR2 LQKENI. The V and J ends lost 2 bases and 5 bases, in that order; junction bases with no gene match: 8. Time point described: cycle 4 day 1 (C4D1), after six to seven weeks of nivolumab. There was relapse after autologous stem cell transplantation in every patient, and there was variation in brentuximab vedotin exposure. Broader study findings: Patients newly diagnosed and complete responders had comparable baseline diversity. The study found that TCR diversity rose significantly by C4D1 in CD4+ but not CD8+ cells. Reports indicated that newly diagnosed patients had lower baseline TCR diversity than healthy donors did.

The table came from immunoSEQ multiplex PCR; TCRdb's copy has only in-frame clones and leaves some out. The sample yields about 64,000 clones, roughly 92% seen once. Note on this clone: Its specificity is not known.

The rearrangement joins TRBV18 to TRBJ2-7; 14 bases match TRBD2. Specimen: peripheral blood mononuclear cells (PBMCs), collected before the fourth cycle of nivolumab. This sequence originates from a human donor with classical Hodgkin lymphoma. The CDR3 DNA is TGTGCCAGCTCACCAGGGACTAGCGGGAGCGGACTCCACGAGCAGTACTTC. Translated, it gives CASSPGTSGSGLHEQYF.